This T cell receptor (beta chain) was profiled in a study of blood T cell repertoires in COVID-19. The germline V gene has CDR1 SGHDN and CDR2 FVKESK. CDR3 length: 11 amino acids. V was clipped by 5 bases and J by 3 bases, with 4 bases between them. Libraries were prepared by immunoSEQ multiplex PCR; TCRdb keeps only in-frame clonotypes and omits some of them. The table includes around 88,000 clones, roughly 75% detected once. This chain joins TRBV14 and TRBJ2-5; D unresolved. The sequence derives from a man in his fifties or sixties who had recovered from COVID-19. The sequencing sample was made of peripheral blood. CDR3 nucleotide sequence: TGTGCCAGCAGCTATAAAGAGACCCAGTACTTC. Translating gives CASSYKETQYF.